This passage covers 28 T cell receptor beta chains from one sample sequenced in a study of T cell clones after liver transplantation. The data were produced by immunoSEQ multiplex PCR, yet TCRdb's version contains in-frame clones alone and is incomplete. There are around 75,000 clones in the sample; 80% to 90% occur only once, and around 2.2% lies in the top ten. This specimen consisted of CD4+ T cells from blood, obtained around 50 months after liver transplant. The receptors derive from a human patient who received a liver transplant. The graft donor may have given rise to some T cells.

The rearrangement uses TRBV9 and TRBJ2-4, with 7 bases matching TRBD2. Germline loops: CDR1 SGDLS, CDR2 YYNGEE. This CDR3 is built from 14 residues. The trim removed 2 bases at V and 7 bases at J, leaving 6 bases unmatched. CDR3 bases: TGTGCCAGCAGCGTTGCGGGAGTAGCGAACATTCAGTACTTC. It encodes CASSVAGVANIQYF.

The chain links TRBV5-1 to TRBJ2-3; 11 bases line up with TRBD2. This CDR3 has 12 residues. V was clipped by 7 bases and J by 14 bases; unmatched bases: 9. Germline CDR1 reads SGHRS; CDR2 reads YFSETQ. The CDR3, as DNA: TGCGCCAGCGGTGATTCGGGGACTAGCGGGTATTTT. Encoded protein: CASGDSGTSGYF.

V and J are TRBV4-3 and TRBJ1-2, with a weak D call TRBD1 (5 bases). CDR3 length: 15 residues. Trimming removed 0 bases from V and 4 bases from J, with 12 bases in between. Germline CDR1 and CDR2: LGHNA and YSLEER. For the CDR3, the DNA is TGCGCCAGCAGCCAAGACAGGGTTGTGGGCTATGGCTACACCTTC. Amino acid sequence: CASSQDRVVGYGYTF.

The CDR3 loop reads CASSGASRNTIYF. CDR3 nucleotide sequence: TGTGCCAGCAGCGGAGCCTCGAGAAACACCATATATTTT. This sequence joins TRBV7-2 and TRBJ1-3; D gene unclear. From germline, CDR1 is SGHTA and CDR2 FQGNSA. The CDR3 sequence is 13 residues long. V dropped 5 bases and J dropped 5 bases, with 10 bases sitting between them.

A few counts support this clone. The V gene is TRBV6-4, the J gene TRBJ1-5, with D hard to call. CDR3 length: 14 residues. V lost 6 bases to trimming and J lost 2 bases, with 11 bases between them. CDR1 and CDR2 (germline): MRHNA, SNTAGT. The CDR3 sequence is CASSPGGGNQPQHF. The CDR3 nucleotides read TGTGCCAGCAGCCCCGGAGGCGGCAATCAGCCCCAGCATTTT.

The rearrangement joins TRBV19 to TRBJ1-4; D gene unclear. Germline V gene data show CDR1 as LNHDA and CDR2 as SQIVND (reference sequence). V dropped 2 bases and J dropped 7 bases, with 17 bases sitting between them. The CDR3 loop spans 16 amino acids. The CDR3 spells CASSISRTASSEKLFF. Written as DNA, the CDR3 is TGTGCCAGTAGTATAAGTAGGACCGCCTCGAGTGAAAAACTGTTTTTT. The entire variable domain, with the rest obtained from reference TRBV19 and TRBJ1-4, is as follows: DGGITQSPKYLFRKEGQNVTLSCEQNLNHDAMYWYRQDPGQGLRLIYYSQIVNDFQKGDIAEGYSVSREKKESFPLTVTSAQKNPTAFYLCASSISRTASSEKLFFGSGTQLSVL.

The chain combines TRBV2 with TRBJ2-5; TRBD2 aligns across 7 bases. The CDR3 length is 12 residues. Unmatched junction bases numbered 7, after V lost 8 bases and J lost 7 bases. The germline CDR1 and CDR2 sequences are SNHLY and FYNNEI. In DNA form, the CDR3 reads TGTGCCAGCTCGGGCGGGGAGGGGACCCAGTACTTC. It translates to CASSGGEGTQYF.

The chain joins TRBV28 to TRBJ1-5; TRBD1 agrees at 9 bases. The germline V gene has CDR1 MDHEN and CDR2 SYDVKM. The CDR3 sequence is 13 residues long. This CDR3 reads CAEMGQGSQPQHF. The CDR3 nucleotides read TGTGCGGAGATGGGACAGGGAAGTCAGCCCCAGCATTTT.

This chain connects TRBV7-8 to TRBJ2-1; D perhaps matches TRBD1 (5 bases). Trimming removed 5 bases at V and 2 bases at J, with 13 bases between. The V gene's germline CDR1 is SGHVS and CDR2 FQNEAQ. This CDR3 spans 15 amino acids. The CDR3 sequence: CASSPDKVPYNEQFF. In nucleotides, the CDR3 is TGTGCCAGCAGCCCGGACAAAGTCCCCTACAATGAGCAGTTCTTC.

This sequence joins TRBV11-1 and TRBJ2-1, with 14 bases that match TRBD2. With 6 bases clipped from V and 7 bases from J, the junction kept 8 bases outside the gene matches. The germline V gene has CDR1 SGHAT and CDR2 FQDESV (reference sequence). This CDR3 contains 16 residues. This CDR3 is CASSLSTSGGANEQFF. DNA for the CDR3: TGTGCCAGCAGTTTGTCGACTAGCGGGGGGGCAAATGAGCAGTTCTTC.

This clone has just a few counts. The chain carries TRBV9 and TRBJ2-5; D possibly corresponds to TRBD2 (6 bases). In germline, CDR1 is SGDLS, CDR2 YYNGEE. Trimming left V 0 bases short and J 3 bases short, with 12 bases between. The CDR3 covers 15 residues. The CDR3 is CASSVAPGGEETQYF. The DNA of the CDR3 is TGTGCCAGCAGCGTAGCGCCCGGGGGAGAAGAGACCCAGTACTTC.

DNA of the CDR3: TGTGCCAGCAGTATTCAGGGGGCGGGGAGCACTGAAGCTTTCTTT. It specifies CASSIQGAGSTEAFF. V gene TRBV2 combines with J gene TRBJ1-1; 8 bases fit TRBD1. Germline trimming cut 5 bases from V and 4 bases from J; bases unmatched to any gene: 9. CDR3 length: 15 residues. The V gene's germline CDR1 is SNHLY and CDR2 FYNNEI.

The chain combines TRBV15 with TRBJ2-1; D perhaps matches TRBD2 (6 bases). The germline gives CDR1 LNHNV, CDR2 YYDKDF (reference sequence). Trimming shortened V by 5 bases and J by 7 bases, and 9 bases separated the two germline ends. The CDR3 is made up of 12 amino acids. The CDR3, as DNA: TGTGCCACCAGCGTAGCGGAGAATGAGCAGTTCTTC. Translated: CATSVAENEQFF.

This clone occurred many times. The chain joins TRBV2 to TRBJ2-1; D not certain. The germline V gene encodes CDR1 SNHLY and CDR2 FYNNEI. The V end was cut by 3 bases, the J end by 8 bases, with 5 bases between. The CDR3 totals 11 residues. The DNA of the CDR3 is TGTGCCAGCAGTGAGGCCGATGAGCAGTTCTTC. This codes for CASSEADEQFF.

The chain has TRBV4-2 and TRBJ2-7, with 8 bases matching TRBD2. Germline assignment: CDR1 LGHNA and CDR2 YNFKEQ. V lost 1 base and J lost 7; bases outside the gene matches: 9. The CDR3 spans 15 residues. The CDR3 coding sequence is TGTGCCAGCAGCCAAGTGTCGGGGGGGCAGAGGGAGCAGTACTTC. Translated: CASSQVSGGQREQYF.

The V call is TRBV6-5, the J call TRBJ2-5; TRBD1 agrees at 9 bases. J lost 5 bases, V lost 5 bases, and 6 bases had no gene match. The germline CDR1 and CDR2 sequences are MNHEY and SVGAGI. The CDR3 is 14 residues long. The CDR3 DNA reads as TGTGCCAGCAGTCGCGGACAGGGGACGGAGACCCAGTACTTC. Residues: CASSRGQGTETQYF.

CDR3 DNA: TGCGCCAGCAGCTCCGGACGGGGTGAAGCTTTCTTT. It yields the protein CASSSGRGEAFF. The V and J genes are TRBV4-3 and TRBJ1-1; unclear D gene. The CDR3 length is 12 residues. Deletions cut 5 bases from V and 7 bases from J, with 11 bases between. CDR1 LGHNA and CDR2 YSLEER come from the germline V gene.

V is TRBV6-5 and J is TRBJ2-2; D perhaps matches TRBD1 (6 bases). Germline CDR1 MNHEY, CDR2 SVGAGI. This CDR3 spans 13 amino acids. Trimming took off 5 bases at V and 4 bases at J, with 8 bases between the two ends. This CDR3 reads CASSRTVTGELFF. Here the CDR3 DNA reads TGTGCCAGCAGTAGGACAGTCACCGGGGAGCTGTTTTTT.

V is TRBV5-1 and J is TRBJ2-7; D not resolved. The CDR3 is 15 residues long. Trimming left V 0 bases short and J 5 bases short, with 15 bases between. Germline assignment: CDR1 SGHRS and CDR2 YFSETQ. The CDR3 DNA is TGCGCCAGCAGCTTGGGTGGGCAACCTGGGAACGAGCAGTACTTC. This gives the protein CASSLGGQPGNEQYF.

V is TRBV5-1 and J is TRBJ2-7; 10 bases match TRBD1. The V gene's germline CDR1 is SGHRS and CDR2 YFSETQ. The V and J ends lost 4 bases and 5 bases, in that order; junction bases with no gene match: 9. The CDR3 is 15 residues long. In nucleotides, the CDR3 is TGCGCCAGCAGCCCAGACAGGGGGCGCGTAAACGAGCAGTACTTC. Amino acids: CASSPDRGRVNEQYF.

This chain uses TRBV9 with TRBJ2-3; the match to TRBD1 covers 7 bases. There are 16 residues in the CDR3. Per the germline V gene, CDR1 is SGDLS and CDR2 is YYNGEE. V lost 3 bases to trimming and J lost 4 bases; unmatched junction nucleotides: 11. CDR3 bases: TGTGCCAGCAGCGCGCAAGGCCTAACAGGGGCAGATACGCAGTATTTT. This codes for CASSAQGLTGADTQYF.

The chain couples TRBV5-1 to TRBJ2-1; possibly TRBD1 for D (6 bases). CDR3 size: 16 residues. Germline CDR1 and CDR2: SGHRS and YFSETQ. V lost 1 base, J lost 8 bases, and 19 bases lay in between. The chain's CDR3 is CASSLMGTPYNDEQFF. CDR3 nucleotides: TGCGCCAGCAGCTTGATGGGGACACCGTACAATGATGAGCAGTTCTTC.

The gene calls are TRBV6-5 and TRBJ2-7; D is unclear. Germline CDR1 is MNHEY and CDR2 is SVGAGI. Trimming took off 2 bases at V and 5 bases at J, with 7 bases between the two ends. This CDR3 spans 12 amino acids. CDR3 in amino acids: CASSYPNDEQYF. Written as DNA, the CDR3 is TGTGCCAGCAGTTACCCAAACGACGAGCAGTACTTC.

The chain employs TRBV27 and TRBJ2-5; D gene uncertain. Between the trimmed V and J ends, which lost 2 bases and 5 bases, there was a span of 9 bases. CDR1 and CDR2 from the germline V gene are MNHEY and SMNVEV (reference sequence). This CDR3 has 13 amino acids. CDR3 protein: CASSLDRLETQYF. CDR3 nucleotides: TGTGCCAGCAGTTTAGATAGGTTGGAGACCCAGTACTTC.

The rearrangement joins TRBV19 to TRBJ2-2; TRBD2 aligns across 8 bases. The CDR3 totals 15 residues. Germline trimming cut 8 bases from V and 4 bases from J; bases unmatched to any gene: 9. CDR1 is LNHDA, CDR2 SQIVND, per germline (reference sequence). Here the CDR3 DNA reads TGTGCCAGTCAACCCAACGGGAGGGGCACCGGGGAGCTGTTTTTT. Residues: CASQPNGRGTGELFF.

This clone came up once. The chain uses TRBV9 and TRBJ2-3; 8 nucleotides agree with TRBD2. J gave up 3 bases and V 3 bases, and 6 bases lay outside the gene matches. This CDR3 is built from 15 residues. Germline loops: CDR1 SGDLS, CDR2 YYNGEE. Here the CDR3 DNA reads TGTGCCAGCAGCGCCAGCGGGAGTTGGACAGATACGCAGTATTTT. Protein: CASSASGSWTDTQYF.

The J gene is TRBJ1-5, the V gene TRBV18; TRBD1 aligns across 8 bases. The CDR3 totals 16 residues. CDR1 and CDR2 (germline): KGHSH, LQKENI. V gave up 2 bases and J gave up 6 bases; unmatched junction bases: 9. The CDR3 region is CASSPFTQGAGQPQHF. The CDR3, as DNA: TGTGCCAGCTCACCATTTACTCAGGGGGCGGGTCAGCCCCAGCATTTT. The full variable domain, completed using reference TRBV18 and TRBJ1-5, is NAGVMQNPRHLVRRRGQEARLRCSPMKGHSHVYWYRQLPEEGLKFMVYLQKENIIDESGMPKERFSAEFPKEGPSILRIQQVVRGDSAAYFCASSPFTQGAGQPQHFGDGTRLSIL.

V and J are TRBV5-1 and TRBJ1-6, with D uncertain. Deletions cut 2 bases from V and 8 bases from J, with 20 bases between. Germline loops: CDR1 SGHRS, CDR2 YFSETQ. The CDR3 is made up of 17 amino acids. The CDR3: CASSFFGPGSIDSPLHF. CDR3 sequence (DNA): TGCGCCAGCAGCTTTTTCGGGCCGGGGAGTATTGATTCACCCCTCCACTTT.